The clone carrying this T cell receptor (beta chain) was counted many times. The record originates from a study of neurological immune-mediated disorders. The CDR3 consists of 12 residues. V shed 9 bases and J shed 2 bases, with 10 bases lying between them. The germline CDR1 and CDR2 sequences are MDHEN and SYDVKM. 2 million unsorted PBMCs were stored in RNAlater at -80 °C before RNA extraction. The authors made cDNA by 5'RACE with 10-nucleotide random UMIs. Each CDR3 protein gets one entry after TCRdb re-called the 5' RACE reads with MiXCR. The sample records some 29,000 distinct CDR3 sequences, more than 6.5% being singletons.

This sequence joins TRBV28 and TRBJ1-1; D call uncertain. The sequencing input was PBMCs. This TCR was recovered from a woman aged 45-59 years in good health. The CDR3 DNA is TGTGCCAGTCAGGAGGATAACACTGAAGCTTTCTTT. Amino acids: CASQEDNTEAFF.